This note documents a single T cell receptor beta chain sequence. The clone's antigen remains unknown. No much larger clone exists at a distance of one base, and base qualities are not known. Using a BD FACSAria II cell sorter, four subsets defined by PD-1 and/or TIGIT were sorted from live CD3+CD8+TCRalphabeta+ cells. To characterize relevance to anti-PD-1 therapy response, circulating CD8 T cells were sorted into four subsets based on PD-1 and TIGIT expression. Both TCR alpha and TCR beta chains were sequenced from each sorted CD8 T-cell subset. Peripheral blood was drawn before the first anti-PD-1 injection and after two and four injections. Ficoll gradient centrifugation was used to isolate PBMCs right away. Until use, PBMCs were stored frozen in liquid nitrogen in RPMI containing roughly 20% FCS and 10% DMSO. Thawed PBMCs were stained with a viability dye and antibodies against CD3, CD8alpha, TCRalphabeta, PD-1 and TIGIT. The RNeasy Kit was used to extract total RNA, and all samples had a RIN greater than 7.

This record comes from a study of circulating CD8 cells and anti-PD-1 response in melanoma (dated by TCRdb to 2019 to 2021). About the investigation overall: Nivolumab was administered to patients intravenously at 3 mg/kg every 2 weeks. In on-treatment samples, a biotinylated anti-human IgG4 antibody was used to detect PD-1. Patients with complete or partial responses were classified as responders; those with stable or progressive disease (RECIST v1.1) as non-responders. A total of approximately eleven melanoma patients were included in the TCR repertoire analysis, 4 of them responders and 7 non-responders. Of the 13 patients in the melanoma cohort, seven received anti-PD-1 as first-line therapy and six had prior targeted therapy or immunotherapy.

Summary of the overall study and its limitations: Only baseline and M1 samples from a small cohort with few responders were used in the published TCR repertoire comparisons. The cohort mixed treatment-naive and previously treated patients, which the authors noted could influence results. Since no tumor material could be accessed, the researchers instead assessed tumor reactivity using peptide assays on expanded sorted subsets. Repertoires were largely private between subsets, with under 7.5% of TRB clonotypes shared at M1; sharing was highest between DPOS and TIGIT. Because material was limited, most experiments were generally run without replicates. The highest diversity was observed in the DNEG repertoire, similar and higher clonality was shown by the PD-1 and DPOS repertoires, and the lowest diversity was found in the TIGIT repertoires.

Sequencing was carried out with a NextSeq 500. The QIAseq Immune Repertoire RNA Library Kit, Human TCR Panel was used to prepare TCR libraries from about 15 ng of total RNA. The TCR libraries were sequenced on an Illumina NextSeq using a Mid Output V2 kit and asymmetric 261x41 paired-end reads. Each TCR library was diluted to 3 to 5 nM, pooled, denatured and loaded at 1.0 pM. As for the original processing: TCR FASTQ files were processed in the QIAGEN GeneGlobe Data Analysis Center, with downstream analysis in R 3.5.2. Clonality was computed as one minus Shannon entropy normalized by the log of the number of unique productive sequences. For each subset, Fisher exact tests at 5% FDR were used to find TRA or TRB clonotypes whose abundance differed between baseline and M1. Clonotypes with differential abundance were put into four groups: emerging, expanding, contracting or non-expanding/contracting. Morisita's overlap index was used to measure how much repertoires overlapped between patients. TCRdb reprocessed the public reads (quality trimming at Q25 with fastp, clone calling with MiXCR) and kept in-frame beta chains. When rows share a CDR3 protein, they turn into one entry using the most common DNA and genes. The V and J calls and clone size come from TCRdb's table, not from the authors' own analysis. For this sample, the table gives 54 distinct CDR3 sequences.

The clonotype originates from a human donor with melanoma. Sequences were derived from CD8+ T cells from PBMCs, sampled at baseline or after one month of anti-PD-1 therapy (not recorded which).

The base sequence is TGTGCCGGAGCAGCGGGTAGCTCCTACAATGAGCAGTTCTTC. This sequence encodes CAGAAGSSYNEQFF. The rearrangement combines TRBV30 with TRBJ2-1, with a tentative D gene TRBD2 over 6 matching bases. The germline V gene (reference sequence) specifies GTSNPN as CDR1 and SVGIG as CDR2. The cysteine opens and the phenylalanine closes a CDR3 of 14 amino acids. The sequence is cut down to CDR3 DNA, 42 bases in frame from base 1. V is cut by 8 bases and J by 0 bases, and the space between the germline ends is 14 bases.